This TCR beta chain was retrieved from a study of T cells in localized non-small cell lung cancer. Regarding the study as a whole: Longer survival (overall) was linked to higher T cell density in blood. Among the top 100 tumor clones, a median around 60 appeared in adjacent lung. Uninvolved adjacent lung had more T cell clonality than any other tissue, topping tumor.

With 4 bases clipped from V and 0 bases from J, the junction kept 6 bases outside the gene matches. The CDR3 contains 17 residues. The germline CDR1 and CDR2 sequences are SGHTS and YDEGEE. Comments on this clone: What it binds is unknown.

The method was immunoSEQ multiplex PCR; TCRdb's version includes in-frame clones alone and lacks a portion of them. The data show around 94,000 clones, about 91% seen once. The genes are TRBV5-8 and TRBJ2-6; 8 bases line up with TRBD1. The sequence came from a man aged 40 to 69 with stage I squamous cell lung carcinoma. The sequences come from peripheral blood, collected before any cancer treatment. The CDR3 protein is CASSLTGAFSGANVLTF. The CDR3 region has the DNA TGTGCCAGCAGCCTGACAGGGGCGTTCTCTGGGGCCAACGTCCTGACTTTC.